This T cell receptor (beta chain) comes out of a study of cytomegalovirus exposure and HLA in healthy donors. The PCR used 60 Vbeta and 13 Jbeta primers. Original handling: About 9.9 million of the 60 million to 80 million unique TCR beta chains counted in a later analysis were shared. Only in-frame clones appear in the TCRdb table, and some are missing; sequencing was by immunoSEQ multiplex PCR. V and J calls and clone size are copied from that table; D and trimming were computed from the DNA. The table has approximately 79,000 clones, roughly 80% seen once; the top ten hold about 22%. Study conclusions and caveats: In a later analysis, TCR beta V- and J-gene trimming was associated with a missense DCLRE1C variant. Immune exposure information available was restricted to CMV serostatus.

Comment on this clone: Its antigen remains unidentified.

The V gene's germline CDR1 is SGDLS and CDR2 YYNGEE. V lost 3 bases and J lost 3, with 7 bases in between. This CDR3 is 13 amino acids long. Sequenced: PBMCs. V is TRBV9 and J is TRBJ1-5; no clear D gene. The clonotype originates from a woman aged 40 to 49 in good health and CMV-seropositive. As DNA, the CDR3 is TGTGCCAGCAGCGCCGGTACCAATCAGCCCCAGCATTTT. It codes for CASSAGTNQPQHF.